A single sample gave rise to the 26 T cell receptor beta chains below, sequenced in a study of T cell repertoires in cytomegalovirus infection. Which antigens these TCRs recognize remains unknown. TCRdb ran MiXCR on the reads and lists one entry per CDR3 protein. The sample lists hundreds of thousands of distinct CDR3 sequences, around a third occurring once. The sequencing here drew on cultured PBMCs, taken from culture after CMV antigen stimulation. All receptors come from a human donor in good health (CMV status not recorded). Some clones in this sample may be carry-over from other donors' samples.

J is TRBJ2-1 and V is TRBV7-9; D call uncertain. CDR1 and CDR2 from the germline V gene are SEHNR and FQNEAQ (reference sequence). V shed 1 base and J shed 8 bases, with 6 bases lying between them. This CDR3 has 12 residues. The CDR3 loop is CASSLGVHEQFF. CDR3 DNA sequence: TGTGCCAGCAGCTTAGGGGTCCATGAGCAGTTCTTC. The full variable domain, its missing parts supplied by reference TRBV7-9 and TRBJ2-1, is DTGVSQNPRHKITKRGQNVTFRCDPISEHNRLYWYRQTLGQGPEFLTYFQNEAQLEKSRLLSDRFSAERPKGSFSTLEIQRTEQGDSAMYLCASSLGVHEQFFGPGTRLTVL.

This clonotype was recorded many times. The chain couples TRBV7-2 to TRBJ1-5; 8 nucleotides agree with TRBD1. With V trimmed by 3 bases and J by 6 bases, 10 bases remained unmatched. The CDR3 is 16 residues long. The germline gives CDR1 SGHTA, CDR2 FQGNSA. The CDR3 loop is CASSFAGTGGGQPQHF. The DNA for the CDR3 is TGTGCCAGCAGCTTTGCCGGGACAGGAGGAGGTCAGCCCCAGCATTTT.

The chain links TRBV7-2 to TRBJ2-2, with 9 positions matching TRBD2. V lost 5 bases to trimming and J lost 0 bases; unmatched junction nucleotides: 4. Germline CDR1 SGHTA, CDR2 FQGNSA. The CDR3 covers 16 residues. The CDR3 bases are TGTGCCAGCAGCGTCCGCGGGGGGGCGAACACCGGGGAGCTGTTTTTT. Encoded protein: CASSVRGGANTGELFF.

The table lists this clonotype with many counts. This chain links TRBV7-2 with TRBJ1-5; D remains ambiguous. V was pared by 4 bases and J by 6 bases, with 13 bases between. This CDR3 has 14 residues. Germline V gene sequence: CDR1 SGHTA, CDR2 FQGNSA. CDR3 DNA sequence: TGTGCCAGCAGCTCGACCCCGGCGGGTCAGCCCCAGCATTTT. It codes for CASSSTPAGQPQHF.

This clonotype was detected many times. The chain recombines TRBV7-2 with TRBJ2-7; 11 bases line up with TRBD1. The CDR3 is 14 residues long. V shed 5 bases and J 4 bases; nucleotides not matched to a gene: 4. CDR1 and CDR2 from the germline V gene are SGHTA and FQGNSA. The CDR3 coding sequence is TGTGCCAGCAGCCCGGACAGGGGGCGGTACGAGCAGTACTTC. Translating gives CASSPDRGRYEQYF.

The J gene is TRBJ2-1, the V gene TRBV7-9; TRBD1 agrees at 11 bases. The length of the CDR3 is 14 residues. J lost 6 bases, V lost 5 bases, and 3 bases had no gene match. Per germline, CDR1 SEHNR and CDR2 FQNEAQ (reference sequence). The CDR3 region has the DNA TGTGCCAGCAGCATCGGGACAGGGGGCAATGAGCAGTTCTTC. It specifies CASSIGTGGNEQFF.

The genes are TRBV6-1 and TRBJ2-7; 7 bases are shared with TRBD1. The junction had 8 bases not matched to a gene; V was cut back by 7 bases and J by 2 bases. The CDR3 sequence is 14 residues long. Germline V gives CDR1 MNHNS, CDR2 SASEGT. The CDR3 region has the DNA TGTGCCAGCACCCCGGACAGGCGAACCTACGAGCAGTACTTC. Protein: CASTPDRRTYEQYF.

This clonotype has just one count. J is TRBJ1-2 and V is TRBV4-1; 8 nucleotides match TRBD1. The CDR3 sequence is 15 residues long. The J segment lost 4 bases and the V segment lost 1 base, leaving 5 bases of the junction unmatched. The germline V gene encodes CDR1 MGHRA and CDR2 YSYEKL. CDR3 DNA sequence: TGCGCCAGCAGCCAAGGCAGGGGGCCATTCTATGGCTACACCTTC. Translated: CASSQGRGPFYGYTF.

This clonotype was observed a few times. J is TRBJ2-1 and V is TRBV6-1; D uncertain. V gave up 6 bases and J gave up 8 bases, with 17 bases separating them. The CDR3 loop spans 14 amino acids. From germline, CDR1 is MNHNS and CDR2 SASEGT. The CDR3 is CASRALSLSDEQFF. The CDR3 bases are TGTGCCAGCAGAGCCCTTTCTTTGAGCGATGAGCAGTTCTTC.

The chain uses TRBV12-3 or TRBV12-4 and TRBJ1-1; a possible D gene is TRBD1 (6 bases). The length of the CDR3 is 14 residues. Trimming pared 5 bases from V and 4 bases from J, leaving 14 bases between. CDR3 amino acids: CASSQTRGGTEAFF. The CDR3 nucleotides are TGTGCCAGCAGTCAGACCAGAGGGGGCACTGAAGCTTTCTTT.

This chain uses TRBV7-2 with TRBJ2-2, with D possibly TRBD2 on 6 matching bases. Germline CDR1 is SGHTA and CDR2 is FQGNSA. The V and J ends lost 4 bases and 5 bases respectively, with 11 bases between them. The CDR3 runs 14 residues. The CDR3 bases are TGTGCCAGCAGCTCGGGAGTTCGGACCGGGGAGCTGTTTTTT. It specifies CASSSGVRTGELFF. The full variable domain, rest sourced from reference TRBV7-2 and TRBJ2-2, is GAGVSQSPSNKVTEKGKDVELRCDPISGHTALYWYRQSLGQGLEFLIYFQGNSAPDKSGLPSDRFSAERTGGSVSTLTIQRTQQEDSAVYLCASSSGVRTGELFFGEGSRLTVL.

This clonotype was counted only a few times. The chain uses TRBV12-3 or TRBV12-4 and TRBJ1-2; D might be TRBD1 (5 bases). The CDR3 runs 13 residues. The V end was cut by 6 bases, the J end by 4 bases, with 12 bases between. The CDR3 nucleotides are TGTGCCAGCAGCTCAGGGTCTGGCTATGGCTACACCTTC. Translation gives CASSSGSGYGYTF.

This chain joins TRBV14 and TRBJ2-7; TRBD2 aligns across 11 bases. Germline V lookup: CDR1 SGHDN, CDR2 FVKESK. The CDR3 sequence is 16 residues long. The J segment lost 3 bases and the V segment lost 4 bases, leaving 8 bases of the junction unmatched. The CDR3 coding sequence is TGTGCCAGCAGCCGCATAGGGACTAGCGGCCTCTACGAGCAGTACTTC. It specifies CASSRIGTSGLYEQYF.

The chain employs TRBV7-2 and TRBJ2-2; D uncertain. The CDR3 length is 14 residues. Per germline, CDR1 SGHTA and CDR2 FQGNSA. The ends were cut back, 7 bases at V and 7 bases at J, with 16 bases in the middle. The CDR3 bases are TGTGCCAGCACCCGAAGGGTTTACGACGGGGAGCTGTTTTTT. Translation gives CASTRRVYDGELFF.

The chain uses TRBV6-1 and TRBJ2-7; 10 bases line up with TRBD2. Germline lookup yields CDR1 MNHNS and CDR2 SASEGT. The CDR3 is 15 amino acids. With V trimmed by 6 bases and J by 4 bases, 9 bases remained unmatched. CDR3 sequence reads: CASSQLLSGRYEQYF. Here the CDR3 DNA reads TGTGCCAGCAGCCAATTACTTAGCGGGAGGTACGAGCAGTACTTC.

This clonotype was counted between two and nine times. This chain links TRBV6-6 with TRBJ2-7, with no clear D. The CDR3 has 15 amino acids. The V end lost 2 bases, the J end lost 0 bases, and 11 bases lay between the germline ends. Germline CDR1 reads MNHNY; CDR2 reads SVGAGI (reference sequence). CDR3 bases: TGTGCCAGCAGTTACGGGCCGGCCCTCTCCTACGAGCAGTACTTC. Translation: CASSYGPALSYEQYF.

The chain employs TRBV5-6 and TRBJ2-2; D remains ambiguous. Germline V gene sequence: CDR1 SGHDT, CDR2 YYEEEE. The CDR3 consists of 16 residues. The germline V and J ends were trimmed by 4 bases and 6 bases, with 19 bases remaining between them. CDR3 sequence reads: CASSRAETPWAGELFF. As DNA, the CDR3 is TGTGCCAGCAGCCGGGCCGAAACTCCCTGGGCCGGGGAGCTGTTTTTT.

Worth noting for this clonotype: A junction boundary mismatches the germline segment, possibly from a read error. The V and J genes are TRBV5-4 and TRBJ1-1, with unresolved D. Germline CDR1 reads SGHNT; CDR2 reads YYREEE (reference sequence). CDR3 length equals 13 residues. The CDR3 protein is CASSLDSYPSGLF. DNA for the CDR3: TGTGCCAGCAGCTTGGACAGCTATCCTAGTGGTCTCTTT.

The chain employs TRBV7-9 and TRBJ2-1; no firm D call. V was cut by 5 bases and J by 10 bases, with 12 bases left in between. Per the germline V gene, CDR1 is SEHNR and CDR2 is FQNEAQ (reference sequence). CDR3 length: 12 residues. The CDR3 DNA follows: TGTGCCAGCAGCCCCCGTTGGTCCGAGCAGTTCTTC. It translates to CASSPRWSEQFF.

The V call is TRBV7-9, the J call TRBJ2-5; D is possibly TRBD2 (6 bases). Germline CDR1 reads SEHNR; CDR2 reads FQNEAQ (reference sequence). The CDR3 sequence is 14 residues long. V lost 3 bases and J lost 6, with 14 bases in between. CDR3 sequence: CASSFGTGVKTQYF. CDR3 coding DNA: TGTGCCAGCAGCTTCGGTACGGGGGTGAAGACCCAGTACTTC.

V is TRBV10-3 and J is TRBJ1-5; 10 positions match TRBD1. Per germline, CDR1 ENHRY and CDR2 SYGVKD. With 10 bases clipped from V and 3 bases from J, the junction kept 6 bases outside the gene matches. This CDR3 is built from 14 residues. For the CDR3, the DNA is TGTGCCACCCGGGACAGGGGAAACAATCAGCCCCAGCATTTT. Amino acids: CATRDRGNNQPQHF.

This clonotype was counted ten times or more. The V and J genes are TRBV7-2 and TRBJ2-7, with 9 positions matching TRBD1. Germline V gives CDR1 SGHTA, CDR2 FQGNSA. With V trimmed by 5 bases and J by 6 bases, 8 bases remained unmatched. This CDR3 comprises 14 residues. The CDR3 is CASSAGQGWGEQYF. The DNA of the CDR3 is TGTGCCAGCAGCGCGGGACAGGGTTGGGGCGAGCAGTACTTC. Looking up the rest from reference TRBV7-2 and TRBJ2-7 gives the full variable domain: GAGVSQSPSNKVTEKGKDVELRCDPISGHTALYWYRQSLGQGLEFLIYFQGNSAPDKSGLPSDRFSAERTGGSVSTLTIQRTQQEDSAVYLCASSAGQGWGEQYFGPGTRLTVT.

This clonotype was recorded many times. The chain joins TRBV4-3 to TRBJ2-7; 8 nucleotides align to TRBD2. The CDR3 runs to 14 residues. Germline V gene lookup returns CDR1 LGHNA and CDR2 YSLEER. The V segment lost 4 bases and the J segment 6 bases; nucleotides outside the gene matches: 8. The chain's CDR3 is CASSPGAGVTEQYF. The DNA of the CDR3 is TGCGCCAGCAGCCCGGGAGCGGGGGTAACCGAGCAGTACTTC.

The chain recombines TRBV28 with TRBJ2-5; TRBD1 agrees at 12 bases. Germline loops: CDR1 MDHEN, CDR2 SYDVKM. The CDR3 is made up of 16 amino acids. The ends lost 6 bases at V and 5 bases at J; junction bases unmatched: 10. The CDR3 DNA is TGTGCCAGCAGGTTGAAGGGACAGGGGGCTTCGGAGACCCAGTACTTC. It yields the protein CASRLKGQGASETQYF.

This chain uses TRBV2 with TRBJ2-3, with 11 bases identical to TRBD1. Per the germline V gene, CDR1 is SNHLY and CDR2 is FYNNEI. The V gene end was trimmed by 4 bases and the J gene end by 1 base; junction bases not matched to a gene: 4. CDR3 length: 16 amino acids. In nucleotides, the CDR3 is TGTGCCAGCAGTGGAGGGACAGGGGGGCGCACAGATACGCAGTATTTT. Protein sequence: CASSGGTGGRTDTQYF.

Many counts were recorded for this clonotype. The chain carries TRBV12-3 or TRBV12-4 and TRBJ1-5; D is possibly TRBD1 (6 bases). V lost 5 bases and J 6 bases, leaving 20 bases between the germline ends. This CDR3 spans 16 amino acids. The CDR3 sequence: CASSHAGAIVGQPQHF. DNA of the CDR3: TGTGCCAGCAGTCACGCAGGGGCAATCGTTGGTCAGCCCCAGCATTTT.